These 22 T cell receptor beta chains share one sample of origin, sequenced in a study of cytomegalovirus exposure and HLA in healthy donors. The study ran its PCR with 60 Vbeta and 13 Jbeta primers. The protocol was immunoSEQ multiplex PCR, while the TCRdb copy is restricted to in-frame clones and leaves out a portion. The table has some 160,000 clones, roughly two thirds seen once. The specimen was PBMCs. These receptors all stem from a woman in her late teens or twenties in good health and CMV-seropositive.

J is TRBJ2-7 and V is TRBV5-1; 8 positions agree with TRBD1. Unmatched junction bases numbered 12, after V lost 4 bases and J lost 6 bases. This CDR3 has 15 residues. CDR1 SGHRS and CDR2 YFSETQ come from the germline V gene. The CDR3 protein is CASSEQPGTGSEQYF. The CDR3 region has the DNA TGCGCCAGCAGCGAACAACCCGGGACAGGAAGCGAGCAGTACTTC. The entire variable domain, with the rest obtained from reference TRBV5-1 and TRBJ2-7, is as follows: KAGVTQTPRYLIKTRGQQVTLSCSPISGHRSVSWYQQTPGQGLQFLFEYFSETQRNKGNFPGRFSGRQFSNSRSEMNVSTLELGDSALYLCASSEQPGTGSEQYFGPGTRLTVT.

This chain connects TRBV6-1 to TRBJ2-5, with 11 bases aligning to TRBD1. With 0 bases clipped from V and 1 base from J, the junction kept 4 bases outside the gene matches. Germline V gene sequence: CDR1 MNHNS, CDR2 SASEGT. The length of the CDR3 is 17 residues. CDR3 loop: CASSEAFGTGGQETQYF. The CDR3 nucleotides read TGTGCCAGCAGTGAAGCCTTCGGGACAGGGGGCCAAGAGACCCAGTACTTC.

This clone was observed a single time. This chain connects TRBV28 to TRBJ1-6, with 12 bases that match TRBD1. The CDR3 is 17 residues long. V lost 2 bases and J lost 7; bases outside the gene matches: 6. Germline V gene lookup returns CDR1 MDHEN and CDR2 SYDVKM. CDR3 sequence reads: CASSLIGTGGRNSPLHF. CDR3 nucleotides: TGTGCCAGCAGTTTAATCGGGACAGGGGGCAGGAATTCACCCCTCCACTTT.

This clone has a handful of counts. In the same sample, other DNA sequences code for this CDR3. The DNA of the CDR3 is TGTGCCAGCAGCCCGAGCGGGGGGCCGGATACGCAGTATTTT. This translates into CASSPSGGPDTQYF. The chain carries TRBV9 and TRBJ2-3, with 9 bases lining up with TRBD2. Per the germline V gene, CDR1 is SGDLS and CDR2 is YYNGEE. The CDR3 is 14 amino acids. V shed 4 bases and J 6 bases; nucleotides not matched to a gene: 6.

The chain combines TRBV15 with TRBJ1-1; 7 bases are shared with TRBD1. The CDR3 contains 21 residues. Losses at the gene ends were 0 bases for V and 4 bases for J; bases not matched to a gene: 23. The germline V gene encodes CDR1 LNHNV and CDR2 YYDKDF (reference sequence). The CDR3 bases are TGTGCCACCAGCAGAGATACGCTTCAGCCCGACAGGGCGATATTTCGCACTGAAGCTTTCTTT. It yields the protein CATSRDTLQPDRAIFRTEAFF.

The chain combines TRBV28 with TRBJ2-5; 10 nucleotides agree with TRBD2. The J call may not be correct, given that the DNA end is closer to TRBJ2-7. The germline V gene encodes CDR1 MDHEN and CDR2 SYDVKM. This CDR3 has 15 residues. CDR3 DNA: TGTGCCAGCAGTTTCTCCGGGACTAGCGAGTACGAGCAGTACTTC. This codes for CASSFSGTSEYEQYF.

The chain carries TRBV19 and TRBJ1-6; TRBD1 aligns across 9 bases. Germline V gene data show CDR1 as LNHDA and CDR2 as SQIVND (reference sequence). The trim removed 5 bases at V and 7 bases at J, leaving 6 bases unmatched. This CDR3 is built from 15 residues. The CDR3 DNA reads TGTGCCAGTAGTCCTACTGGACAGGGGAATTCACCCCTCCACTTT. Translating it yields CASSPTGQGNSPLHF.

This clone turned up a few times. The rearrangement uses TRBV11-2 and TRBJ1-1; 8 bases are shared with TRBD1. Germline values: CDR1 SGHAT, CDR2 FQNNGV. The CDR3 has 16 amino acids. The J segment lost 5 bases and the V segment lost 1 base, leaving 9 bases of the junction unmatched. CDR3 region: CASSLVQGAFATEAFF. In nucleotides, the CDR3 is TGTGCCAGCAGCTTAGTCCAGGGGGCATTCGCTACTGAAGCTTTCTTT.

The chain joins TRBV27 to TRBJ2-3; D unclear. Germline values: CDR1 MNHEY, CDR2 SMNVEV (reference sequence). The CDR3 sequence is 16 residues long. V dropped 2 bases and J dropped 4 bases, with 16 bases sitting between them. CDR3 DNA: TGTGCCAGCAGTTTAACCACTCCAAGCATAGCAGATACGCAGTATTTT. Its translation: CASSLTTPSIADTQYF.

The chain carries TRBV25-1 and TRBJ1-2; D is ambiguous. Deletions cut 6 bases from V and 10 bases from J, with 9 bases between. CDR1 and CDR2 from the germline V gene are MGHDK and SYGVNS. The CDR3 loop spans 10 amino acids. The CDR3 region has the DNA TGTGCCAGCAGGGGGAGGTCCTACACCTTC. This codes for CASRGRSYTF.

The V call is TRBV2, the J call TRBJ1-2; TRBD1 is a possible D gene (5 bases). The germline V and J ends were trimmed by 2 bases and 7 bases, with 11 bases remaining between them. This CDR3 is built from 13 residues. Germline V gives CDR1 SNHLY, CDR2 FYNNEI. Here the CDR3 DNA reads TGTGCCAGCAGTGAACAGGGAAACAGTGGCTACACCTTC. Its protein product is CASSEQGNSGYTF.

This clone has more than one count but fewer than ten. The chain is built from TRBV27 and TRBJ1-1, with D possibly matching TRBD1 (5 bases). The CDR3 is 14 amino acids. With 6 bases removed from V and 4 bases from J, the gap between germline ends came to 15 bases. Germline V gene sequence: CDR1 MNHEY, CDR2 SMNVEV (reference sequence). This chain's CDR3 is CASSQDRRGTEAFF. CDR3 sequence (DNA): TGTGCCAGCAGCCAAGACCGGAGGGGCACTGAAGCTTTCTTT.

The chain couples TRBV7-6 to TRBJ2-1, with 14 bases matching TRBD2. Germline V CDR1 and CDR2: SGHVS, FNYEAQ. J gave up 6 bases and V 2 bases, and 3 bases lay outside the gene matches. The CDR3 is 16 residues long. The DNA for the CDR3 is TGTGCCAGCAGCTTAAGGACTAGCGGGGGGCGCAATGAGCAGTTCTTC. Amino acids: CASSLRTSGGRNEQFF. Looking up the rest from reference TRBV7-6 and TRBJ2-1 gives the full variable domain: GAGVSQSPRYKVTKRGQDVALRCDPISGHVSLYWYRQALGQGPEFLTYFNYEAQQDKSGLPNDRFSAERPEGSISTLTIQRTEQRDSAMYRCASSLRTSGGRNEQFFGPGTRLTVL.

The V call is TRBV9, the J call TRBJ1-1; D perhaps matches TRBD1 (6 bases). The CDR3 extends over 18 amino acids. The V gene lost 5 bases and the J gene lost 6 bases, with 29 bases spanning the gap. The germline V gene encodes CDR1 SGDLS and CDR2 YYNGEE. CDR3 protein: CASSGGNSGGARNAEAFF. As DNA, the CDR3 is TGTGCCAGCAGTGGAGGGAATTCGGGGGGCGCCAGAAACGCTGAAGCTTTCTTT.

The chain is built from TRBV5-4 and TRBJ2-5, with TRBD1 identical over 9 bases. The trim removed 0 bases at V and 4 bases at J, leaving 7 bases unmatched. This CDR3 region has 16 residues. The germline V gene encodes CDR1 SGHNT and CDR2 YYREEE (reference sequence). The CDR3 loop reads CASSLVGQGLGETQYF. The CDR3 DNA is TGTGCCAGCAGCTTGGTGGGACAGGGTCTCGGAGAGACCCAGTACTTC.

V and J are TRBV14 and TRBJ1-6; a weak D match, TRBD1 (5 bases). Germline V gene sequence: CDR1 SGHDN, CDR2 FVKESK. The CDR3 contains 16 residues. V was cut by 4 bases and J by 5 bases, with 15 bases left in between. The DNA for the CDR3 is TGTGCCAGCAGCCTTCTCGGGGGGTCTGATAATTCACCCCTCCACTTT. Protein: CASSLLGGSDNSPLHF.

V is TRBV4-1 and J is TRBJ1-2, with D maybe TRBD1 (6 bases). V shed 5 bases and J shed 4 bases, with 14 bases lying between them. The germline gives CDR1 MGHRA, CDR2 YSYEKL. The CDR3 spans 14 residues. CDR3 loop: CASSNHQGSYGYTF. CDR3 bases: TGCGCCAGCAGCAACCATCAGGGGAGCTATGGCTACACCTTC.

This rearrangement joins TRBV2 to TRBJ2-1; TRBD2 aligns across 15 bases. Looked up from germline, CDR1 is SNHLY and CDR2 is FYNNEI. Losses at the gene ends were 7 bases for V and 7 bases for J; bases not matched to a gene: 14. CDR3 length equals 18 residues. In DNA form, the CDR3 reads TGTGCCAGCATCAAGGGTGGACTAGCGGGGGGGCCTGGAAATGAGCAGTTCTTC. Protein: CASIKGGLAGGPGNEQFF.

This clone has just a few counts. The V and J genes are TRBV4-3 and TRBJ2-2; D is ambiguous. V was pared by 5 bases and J by 1 base, with 8 bases between. Germline V gene data show CDR1 as LGHNA and CDR2 as YSLEER. The CDR3 length is 14 residues. This CDR3 is CASSSLENTGELFF. The CDR3 region has the DNA TGCGCCAGCAGCTCTCTAGAGAACACCGGGGAGCTGTTTTTT.

The chain uses TRBV19 and TRBJ2-2; weak D call: TRBD1 (6 bases). The CDR3 is made up of 12 amino acids. Trimming left V 10 bases short and J 6 bases short, with 12 bases between. Germline V gene sequence: CDR1 LNHDA, CDR2 SQIVND (reference sequence). CDR3 DNA: TGTGCCACCCTACAGGGTGCCGGGGAGCTGTTTTTT. Translating it yields CATLQGAGELFF.

V is TRBV19 and J is TRBJ1-1; the D gene is possibly TRBD1 (5 bases). Germline V gives CDR1 LNHDA, CDR2 SQIVND (reference sequence). The CDR3 length is 15 residues. Trimming pared 7 bases from V and 0 bases from J, leaving 15 bases between. The CDR3 reads CASIKPGLMNTEAFF. Written as DNA, the CDR3 is TGTGCCAGTATCAAGCCGGGACTCATGAACACTGAAGCTTTCTTT.

The chain combines TRBV6-1 with TRBJ1-2; D is unclear. The CDR3 is 13 residues long. V shed 6 bases and J shed 0 bases, with 8 bases lying between them. Per germline, CDR1 MNHNS and CDR2 SASEGT. This CDR3 is CASSATANYGYTF. CDR3 sequence (DNA): TGTGCCAGCAGCGCCACAGCTAACTATGGCTACACCTTC.